The present TCR beta chain was sequenced within a study of beta chain features in type 1 diabetes. Study-level information: The study found patients and healthy donors alike in age, gender and cell yields. General study points: Whether TCRB rearrangement is influenced by HLA type was left unresolved in this analysis. Among all four CD4+ subsets, Type 1 diabetes patients had TCRB CDR3s that were moderately but significantly shorter.

As concerns this clone: Its antigen is undetermined.

The entirety of the isolated RNA underwent reverse transcription, so expressed TCRB transcripts were sequenced. Using immunoSEQ multiplex PCR, the repertoire was profiled, and TCRdb retains in-frame clones only, with some absent. The repertoire consists of about 700,000 clones, with under 15% occurring once and the leading ten covering 0.02% to 0.025%. Naive, central memory, regulatory and stem cell-like memory cells within the CD4+ compartment were sorted using CD45RO/CCR7/CD25/CD127/CD95/CD27. The germline CDR1 and CDR2 sequences are SGHTA and FQGNSA. This CDR3 contains 14 residues. Between the trimmed V and J ends, which lost 4 bases and 2 bases, there was a span of 9 bases.

Sequences were obtained from naive CD4+ T cells from blood. The clonotype was recovered from a man between 18 and 35 years old with type 1 diabetes. The chain couples TRBV7-2 to TRBJ2-1; unclear D gene. This CDR3 reads CASSSLGPYNEQFF. DNA of the CDR3: TGTGCCAGCAGCTCGCTTGGCCCCTACAATGAGCAGTTCTTC.